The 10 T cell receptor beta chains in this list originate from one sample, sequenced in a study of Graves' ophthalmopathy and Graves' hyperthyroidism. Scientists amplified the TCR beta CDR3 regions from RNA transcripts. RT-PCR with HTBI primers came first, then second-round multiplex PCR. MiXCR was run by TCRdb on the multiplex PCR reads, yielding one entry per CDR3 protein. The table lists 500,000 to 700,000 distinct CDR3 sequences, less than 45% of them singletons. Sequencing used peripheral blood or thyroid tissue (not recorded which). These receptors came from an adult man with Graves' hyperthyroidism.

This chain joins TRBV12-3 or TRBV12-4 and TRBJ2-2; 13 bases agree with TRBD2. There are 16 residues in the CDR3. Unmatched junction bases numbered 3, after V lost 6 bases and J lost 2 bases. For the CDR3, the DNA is TGTGCCAGCAGGAAGGGACTAGCGGGAAACACCGGGGAGCTGTTTTTT. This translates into CASRKGLAGNTGELFF.

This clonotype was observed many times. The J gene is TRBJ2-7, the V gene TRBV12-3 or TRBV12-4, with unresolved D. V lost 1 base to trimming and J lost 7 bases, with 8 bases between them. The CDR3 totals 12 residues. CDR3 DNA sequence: TGTGCCAGCAGTTTAGGGTCCCGTGAGCAGTACTTC. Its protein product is CASSLGSREQYF.

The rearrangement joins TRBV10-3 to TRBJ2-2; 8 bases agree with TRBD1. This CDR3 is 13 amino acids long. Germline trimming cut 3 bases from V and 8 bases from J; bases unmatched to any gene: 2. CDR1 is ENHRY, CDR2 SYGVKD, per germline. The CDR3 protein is CAISDGQGGELFF. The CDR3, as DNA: TGTGCCATCAGTGACGGACAGGGAGGGGAGCTGTTTTTT.

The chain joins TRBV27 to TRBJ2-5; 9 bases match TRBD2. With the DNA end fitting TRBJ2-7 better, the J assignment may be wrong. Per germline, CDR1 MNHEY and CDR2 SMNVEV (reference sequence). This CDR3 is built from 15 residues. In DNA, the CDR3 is TGTGCCAGCAGTAGGCTAGCGGGACCCTACCACGAGCAGTACTTC. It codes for CASSRLAGPYHEQYF.

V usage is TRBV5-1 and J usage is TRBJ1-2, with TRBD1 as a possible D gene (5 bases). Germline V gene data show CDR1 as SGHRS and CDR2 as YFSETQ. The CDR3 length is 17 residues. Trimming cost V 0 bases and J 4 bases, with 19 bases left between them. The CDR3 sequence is CASSLVSGDPGAYGYTF. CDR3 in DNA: TGCGCCAGCAGCTTGGTATCGGGGGACCCTGGGGCCTATGGCTACACCTTC.

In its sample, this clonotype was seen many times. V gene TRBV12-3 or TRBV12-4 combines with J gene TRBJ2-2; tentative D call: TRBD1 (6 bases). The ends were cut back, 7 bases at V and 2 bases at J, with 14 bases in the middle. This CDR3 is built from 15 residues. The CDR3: CASIRPGQNTGELFF. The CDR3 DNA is TGTGCCAGCATTCGTCCGGGACAAAACACCGGGGAGCTGTTTTTT.

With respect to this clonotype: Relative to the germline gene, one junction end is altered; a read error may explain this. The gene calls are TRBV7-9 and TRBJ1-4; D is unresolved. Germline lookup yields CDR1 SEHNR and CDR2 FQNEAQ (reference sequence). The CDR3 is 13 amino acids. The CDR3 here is CASSLEGGEKLLF. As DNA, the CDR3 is TGTGCCAGCAGCTTGGAGGGTGGGGAAAAACTGCTTTTT. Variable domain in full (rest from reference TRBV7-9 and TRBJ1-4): DTGVSQNPRHKITKRGQNVTFRCDPISEHNRLYWYRQTLGQGPEFLTYFQNEAQLEKSRLLSDRFSAERPKGSFSTLEIQRTEQGDSAMYLCASSLEGGEKLLFGSGTQLSVL.

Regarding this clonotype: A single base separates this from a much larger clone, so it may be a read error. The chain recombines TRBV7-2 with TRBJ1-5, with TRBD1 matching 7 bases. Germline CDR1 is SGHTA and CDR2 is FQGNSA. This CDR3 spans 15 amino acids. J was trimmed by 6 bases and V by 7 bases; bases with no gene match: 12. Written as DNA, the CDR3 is TGTGCCAGCAACAGGGACAGCACCCGCATTCAGCCCCAGCATTTT. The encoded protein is CASNRDSTRIQPQHF.

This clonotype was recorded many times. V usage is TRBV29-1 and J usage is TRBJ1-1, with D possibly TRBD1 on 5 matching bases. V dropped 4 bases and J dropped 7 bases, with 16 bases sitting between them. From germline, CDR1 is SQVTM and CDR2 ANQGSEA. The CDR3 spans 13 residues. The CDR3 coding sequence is TGCAGCGTTGTGGCAGGGACGGGTGGTGAAGCTTTCTTT. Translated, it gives CSVVAGTGGEAFF.

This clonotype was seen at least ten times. CDR3 nucleotides: TGTGCCAGCAGCGTAGGGTTGGGACTAGGAAGGGCCTACGAGCAGTACTTC. Translating gives CASSVGLGLGRAYEQYF. This chain links TRBV9 with TRBJ2-7; 8 bases align to TRBD2. Trimming cost V 0 bases and J 2 bases; bases outside gene matches: 10. Germline CDR1 and CDR2: SGDLS and YYNGEE. This CDR3 has 17 amino acids.